This is a list of T cell receptor beta chains from one sample in a study of cytomegalovirus exposure and HLA in healthy donors. Method: immunoSEQ multiplex PCR; TCRdb's copy keeps in-frame clones and lacks some. The sample contains 90,000 or so clones, less than 85% of which appear only once. Sequences were obtained from PBMCs. The origin of the receptors is a man younger than 30 in good health and CMV-seropositive. CDR3s leave out the opening cysteine and the closing phenylalanine or tryptophan. Fields, in order: V gene, D gene, CDR3 protein. The D gene is left open where the match is weak.

TRBV6-4	TRBD1	ASSDRDRGDQPQH
TRBV27	-	ASSLSAGPNTEAF
TRBV6-5	TRBD1	ASRDRGFYEQY
TRBV7-9	TRBD1	ASSWDRTPGQPQH
TRBV5-1	-	ASSFSGESGETQY
TRBV28	TRBD1	ASSFGTGGYSNQPQH
TRBV10-3	-	AISETLTGDAEAF
TRBV7-8	-	ASSSAPPGVGLPATGDTQY
TRBV2	-	ASSYMSSTDTQY
TRBV11-2	-	ASSLAGDTIY
TRBV6-5	TRBD2	ASSPTSGSRNEQF
TRBV5-6	-	ASSAGQRYTGELF
TRBV2	-	ASREGFRKTSYEQY
TRBV15	-	ATSRDRGGGLGYGYT
TRBV4-1	TRBD1	ASSPSTGTGSYEQY
TRBV2	TRBD1	ASRGQTTDTQY
TRBV30	-	AWSGTSSGANVLT
TRBV30	-	AWSVASEAF
TRBV10-3	-	AISSGQPNYGYT
TRBV4-1	TRBD1	ASSQGDRGLRDTQY
TRBV9	TRBD2	ASSPSGRVDNEQF
TRBV19	TRBD1	ASTPGQGAGYT
TRBV30	TRBD1	AWSGPDRPWGAF
TRBV28	TRBD1	ASSTGTGNEKLF
TRBV28	TRBD2	ASSLSGSRSDTQY